Listed below are T cell receptor beta chains from one sample, sequenced in a study of T cells in Graves' hyperthyroidism and ophthalmopathy. TCRdb independently ran MiXCR on the multiplex PCR reads; one entry per CDR3 protein. This table has hundreds of thousands of distinct CDR3 sequences, less than 25% appearing once. The sample consisted of blood. These TCRs come from a man aged 25-40 years with Graves' ophthalmopathy. The CDR3 runs from the conserved cysteine through the conserved F or W. The order of the fields is clone size, J gene, V gene, D gene, CDR3 protein, CDR3 DNA. The D gene is left open where the match is weak. Rows give clone size only sometimes, using once, few, many, or a class for an expanded clone.

many | TRBJ2-2 | TRBV2 | NA | CASSPRLDTGELFF | TGTGCCAGCAGTCCCCGACTAGACACCGGGGAGCTGTTTTTT
NA | TRBJ2-2 | TRBV20-1 | NA | CSARNRGNTGELFF | TGCAGTGCTAGGAACAGAGGAAACACCGGGGAGCTGTTTTTT
few | TRBJ2-3 | TRBV24-1 | NA | CATSDHDADTQYF | TGTGCCACCAGTGACCACGATGCAGATACGCAGTATTTT
few | TRBJ2-7 | TRBV5-6 | NA | CASSSRQKNAPYEQYF | TGTGCCAGCAGCTCCCGACAGAAGAATGCCCCATACGAGCAGTACTTC
many | TRBJ2-7 | TRBV12-3/TRBV12-4 | TRBD1 | CASSVTGFYEQYF | TGTGCCAGCAGCGTGACAGGGTTCTACGAGCAGTACTTC
many | TRBJ1-3 | TRBV20-1 | NA | CSALMAQSVDTIYF | TGCAGTGCTCTTATGGCCCAATCGGTCGACACCATATATTTT
NA | TRBJ2-2 | TRBV29-1 | NA | CSVDLSPGELFF | TGCAGCGTTGACCTATCCCCCGGGGAGCTGTTTTTT
few | TRBJ1-2 | TRBV6-2/TRBV6-3 | TRBD1 | CASRMTGDRNGYTF | TGTGCCAGCAGAATGACAGGGGATCGGAATGGCTACACCTTC
many | TRBJ1-1 | TRBV7-9 | NA | CASSFSGRRGTEAFF | TGTGCCAGCAGCTTCTCCGGTAGAAGGGGAACTGAAGCTTTCTTT
few | TRBJ2-3 | TRBV29-1 | NA | CSVVRDATDTQYF | TGCAGCGTGGTCCGGGATGCTACAGATACGCAGTATTTT
many | TRBJ1-4 | TRBV11-2 | NA | CASSLILRTTNEKLFF | TGTGCCAGCAGCTTAATCCTCAGAACAACTAATGAAAAACTGTTTTTT
few | TRBJ2-5 | TRBV7-2 | TRBD2 | CASSAGTSGAIFPQETQYF | TGTGCCAGCAGCGCGGGGACTAGCGGAGCTATCTTTCCTCAAGAGACCCAGTACTTC
NA | TRBJ1-5 | TRBV12-3/TRBV12-4 | NA | CASSLDTSLNQPQHF | TGTGCCAGCAGTTTGGACACTTCTCTAAATCAGCCCCAGCATTTT
few | TRBJ2-7 | TRBV19 | TRBD1 | CASSIGTGGSYEQYF | TGTGCCAGTAGTATAGGGACAGGGGGCTCCTACGAGCAGTACTTC
NA | TRBJ2-1 | TRBV6-2/TRBV6-3 | TRBD1 | CASSRPGQGGNEQFF | TGTGCCAGCAGTCGTCCGGGACAGGGGGGCAATGAGCAGTTCTTC
many | TRBJ2-1 | TRBV27 | NA | CASSILGSSYNEQFF | TGTGCCAGCAGTATTCTGGGGAGCTCCTACAATGAGCAGTTCTTC
NA | TRBJ1-2 | TRBV7-9 | NA | CAGQAGNANYGYTF | TGTGCCGGCCAAGCGGGAAACGCTAACTATGGCTACACCTTC
many | TRBJ2-1 | TRBV3-1 | TRBD2 | CASSQDGTREFF | TGTGCCAGCAGCCAAGATGGGACTAGAGAGTTCTTC
NA | TRBJ1-1 | TRBV29-1 | NA | CSVDQDSEAFF | TGCAGCGTTGACCAGGACAGTGAAGCTTTCTTT
few | TRBJ2-1 | TRBV6-2/TRBV6-3 | TRBD2 | CASSLPSSGSRGNEQFF | TGTGCCAGCAGTCTACCCTCTAGCGGGAGCCGGGGCAATGAGCAGTTCTTC
NA | TRBJ1-4 | TRBV5-1 | NA | CASSLYQENEKLFF | TGTGCCAGCAGCTTGTACCAGGAAAATGAAAAACTGTTTTTT
NA | TRBJ1-1 | TRBV7-3 | NA | CASSFVRPNTEAFF | TGTGCCAGCAGCTTTGTCAGACCGAACACTGAAGCTTTCTTT
many | TRBJ2-3 | TRBV2 | TRBD2 | CASNALAGGLSIDTQYF | TGTGCCAGCAATGCCCTAGCGGGAGGGCTATCGATAGATACGCAGTATTTT
many | TRBJ2-2 | TRBV27 | NA | CASSLWGDTGELFF | TGTGCCAGCAGTTTGTGGGGGGACACCGGGGAGCTGTTTTTT
many | TRBJ2-1 | TRBV13 | TRBD2 | CASSPYRGLAGLNEQFF | TGTGCCAGCAGCCCCTATAGGGGACTAGCGGGCCTAAATGAGCAGTTCTTC
few | TRBJ1-5 | TRBV5-1 | NA | CASSLSGDNQPQHF | TGCGCCAGCAGCTTGAGTGGGGACAATCAGCCCCAGCATTTT
few | TRBJ2-5 | TRBV11-1 | TRBD2 | CASSPTASGAQETQYF | TGTGCCAGCAGCCCGACTGCTAGCGGGGCCCAAGAGACCCAGTACTTC
few | TRBJ1-1 | TRBV5-1 | NA | CASSYTTGITEAFF | TGCGCCAGCAGCTATACAACAGGGATCACTGAAGCTTTCTTT
once | TRBJ2-5 | TRBV5-1 | NA | CASRSQETQYF | TGCGCCAGCAGATCCCAAGAGACCCAGTACTTC
NA | TRBJ1-2 | TRBV12-3/TRBV12-4 | NA | CASSLARTAANYGYTF | TGTGCCAGCAGTTTAGCGAGGACGGCAGCTAACTATGGCTACACCTTC
NA | TRBJ2-7 | TRBV20-1 | NA | CSATPFLTGVQEQYF | TGCAGTGCTACCCCCTTCCTAACGGGAGTGCAAGAGCAGTACTTC
few | TRBJ1-2 | TRBV5-1 | TRBD1 | CASSLAPGTGTGYTF | TGCGCCAGCAGCTTGGCCCCCGGGACAGGGACTGGCTACACCTTC
NA | TRBJ2-5 | TRBV6-1 | TRBD1 | CASRQGQGWETQYF | TGTGCCAGCAGGCAAGGACAGGGTTGGGAGACCCAGTACTTC
few | TRBJ2-5 | TRBV10-3 | TRBD1 | CAISDLTGGETQYF | TGTGCCATCAGTGACCTTACAGGGGGGGAGACCCAGTACTTC
few | TRBJ1-2 | TRBV12-3/TRBV12-4 | NA | CASSLAGQDHGYTF | TGTGCCAGCAGTCTTGCGGGGCAGGATCATGGCTACACCTTC
NA | TRBJ1-1 | TRBV20-1 | NA | CSARDQDWSAFF | TGCAGTGCTAGAGACCAGGATTGGAGTGCTTTCTTT
NA | TRBJ2-1 | TRBV6-6 | TRBD2 | CASSYSTAGGVNEQFF | TGTGCCAGCAGTTACTCGACAGCGGGAGGGGTGAATGAGCAGTTCTTC
many | TRBJ1-1 | TRBV5-1 | NA | CASSYGGIGTEAFF | TGCGCCAGCAGCTACGGTGGGATTGGTACTGAAGCTTTCTTT
few | TRBJ1-3 | TRBV5-1 | NA | CASSLVFGESGNTIYF | TGCGCCAGCAGCTTGGTATTCGGGGAATCTGGAAACACCATATATTTT
many | TRBJ2-7 | TRBV4-2 | NA | CASSQGPDPLSEQYF | TGTGCCAGCAGCCAAGGTCCAGACCCGTTGAGCGAGCAGTACTTC
NA | TRBJ2-5 | TRBV7-2 | NA | CASSLGSGWTQYF | TGTGCCAGCAGCTTAGGTTCCGGGTGGACCCAGTACTTC
few | TRBJ1-5 | TRBV20-1 | NA | CSARDSSRGVQPQHF | TGCAGTGCTAGAGATTCCTCAAGAGGGGTTCAGCCCCAGCATTTT
NA | TRBJ1-1 | TRBV5-1 | NA | CASSSLQDTEAFF | TGCGCCAGCAGCTCCCTTCAGGACACTGAAGCTTTCTTT
few | TRBJ1-2 | TRBV27 | NA | CASSLSREVNGYTF | TGTGCCAGCAGTTTATCAAGGGAGGTCAATGGCTACACCTTC
NA | TRBJ1-5 | TRBV7-9 | NA | CASSRYGQPQHF | TGTGCCAGCAGCCGGTACGGCCAGCCCCAGCATTTT
NA | TRBJ1-5 | TRBV15 | NA | CATSRDAVQPQHF | TGTGCCACCAGCAGAGATGCAGTTCAGCCCCAGCATTTT
NA | TRBJ2-3 | TRBV10-1 | TRBD1 | CASSTDRGADTQYF | TGCGCCAGCAGTACCGACAGGGGGGCAGATACGCAGTATTTT
NA | TRBJ2-7 | TRBV7-9 | NA | CASSGGGGGEQYF | TGTGCCAGCAGCGGAGGGGGGGGAGGAGAGCAGTACTTC
many | TRBJ2-7 | TRBV5-8 | TRBD2 | CASSLLGLAGNEQYF | TGTGCCAGCAGCTTACTGGGGCTAGCGGGAAACGAGCAGTACTTC
NA | TRBJ2-7 | TRBV9 | NA | CASSVEGGTSEQYF | TGTGCCAGCAGCGTAGAGGGCGGGACCAGTGAGCAGTACTTC
NA | TRBJ2-2 | TRBV24-1 | NA | CATRSGTADTGELFF | TGTGCCACCAGATCCGGGACCGCGGACACCGGGGAGCTGTTTTTT
NA | TRBJ2-1 | TRBV4-1 | NA | CASSPRRYEQFF | TGCGCCAGCAGCCCTCGAAGATACGAGCAGTTCTTC
many | TRBJ1-5 | TRBV7-8 | NA | CASSLYRGESQPQHF | TGTGCCAGCAGCTTATATCGTGGGGAGTCTCAGCCCCAGCATTTT